This TCR beta chain was sequenced during a study of blood T cell repertoires in COVID-19. For the study at large: COVID-19 samples from acute and convalescent phases originated in the United States, Italy and Spain.

Generated by immunoSEQ multiplex PCR, the TCRdb table keeps only in-frame clones and is missing some. In the table there are 300,000 to 350,000 clones, around nine tenths of which are singletons. The CDR3 loop spans 14 amino acids. Trimming took 4 bases from V and 5 from J, leaving 9 bases between them. CDR1 is MNHEY and CDR2 is SMNVEV in the germline V gene (reference sequence). This TCR was sampled from a woman in her sixties or seventies with COVID-19, enrolled during active disease. This sequence joins TRBV27 and TRBJ1-6; a possible D gene is TRBD1 (6 bases). The sequenced sample was peripheral blood. DNA for the CDR3: TGTGCCAGCAGTTCACAGGGTGATAATTCACCCCTCCACTTT. It encodes CASSSQGDNSPLHF.